This T cell receptor (beta chain) appears in the sequencing data of a study of CD8+CD57+ T cells in acquired aplastic anemia. Study conclusions and caveats: Roughly 27 shared CD8+ CDR3s appeared highly expressed within patients' immunodominant clones.

This clonotype has a single count. Its antigen is unidentified. For CDR3 and TCR beta VDJ profiling, genomic DNA was the template used. TCRdb re-derived calls from the reads in MiXCR, one entry per CDR3 protein. The sample yields around 230,000 distinct CDR3 sequences, over 60% seen once. There are 15 residues in the CDR3. From germline, CDR1 is SGHTA and CDR2 FQGTGA. Trimming cost V 1 base and J 3 bases; bases outside gene matches: 4. This sequence joins TRBV7-3 and TRBJ2-7; TRBD1 matches at 9 bases. Sequenced material: sorted CD4+, CD8+, or CD8+CD57+ T cells (not recorded which) from PBMCs. This receptor was taken from a human donor in good health. The CDR3 DNA reads as TGTGCCAGCAGCTTAAACCCGGGACAGGGCTACGAGCAGTACTTC. Protein product: CASSLNPGQGYEQYF.